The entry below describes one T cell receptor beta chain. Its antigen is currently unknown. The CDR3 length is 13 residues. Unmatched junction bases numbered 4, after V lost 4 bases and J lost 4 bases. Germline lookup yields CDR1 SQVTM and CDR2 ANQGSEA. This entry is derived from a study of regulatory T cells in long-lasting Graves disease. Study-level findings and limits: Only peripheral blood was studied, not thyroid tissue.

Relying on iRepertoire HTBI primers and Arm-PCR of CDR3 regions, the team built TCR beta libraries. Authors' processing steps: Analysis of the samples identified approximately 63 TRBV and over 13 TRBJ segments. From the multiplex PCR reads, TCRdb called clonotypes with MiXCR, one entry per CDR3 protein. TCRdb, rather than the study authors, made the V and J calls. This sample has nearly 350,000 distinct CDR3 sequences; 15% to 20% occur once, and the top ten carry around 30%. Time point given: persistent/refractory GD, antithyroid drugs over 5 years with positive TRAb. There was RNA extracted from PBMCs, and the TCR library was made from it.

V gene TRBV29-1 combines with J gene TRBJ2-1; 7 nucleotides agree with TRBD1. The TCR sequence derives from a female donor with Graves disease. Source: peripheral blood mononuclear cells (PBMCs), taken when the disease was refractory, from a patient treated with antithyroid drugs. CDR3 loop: CSVATGPYNEQFF. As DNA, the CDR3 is TGCAGCGTTGCGACAGGGCCTTACAATGAGCAGTTCTTC.